This T cell receptor (beta chain) was captured in a study of T-cell reconstitution after alpha-beta-depleted transplantation in children. This clonotype was seen just once. Its antigen is unidentified. TCRbeta library construction was performed incorporating unique molecular identifiers. TCRdb processed the PCR reads anew with MiXCR; each CDR3 protein has one entry. The sample gives around 450,000 distinct CDR3 sequences, roughly 44% of which show up once; roughly 27% is in the top ten. Findings and limits, study-wide: Recipient T cells and thymic progenitors that survived gave rise to the high TCRbeta diversity observed at day 60 in some patients. A year post-transplant, T-cell counts and diversity derived mostly from newly produced T cells. Reportedly, roughly two months post-transplant, alpha-beta T cells arose from several hundred expanded graft clones.

Trimming removed 4 bases at V and 4 bases at J, with 14 bases between. Looked up from germline, CDR1 is SGHDT and CDR2 is YYEEEE. The length of the CDR3 is 14 residues. The chain combines TRBV5-6 with TRBJ1-2; tentative D call: TRBD1 (5 bases). The source is a girl aged 2 to 9 with aplastic anemia, due to receive a stem cell transplant. The material was PBMCs, obtained before TCRalphabeta/CD19-depleted stem cell transplant. In DNA form, the CDR3 reads TGTGCCAGCAGCCGGAGGCAGGGAATCTATGGCTACACCTTC. It is translated as CASSRRQGIYGYTF. Supplemented by reference TRBV5-6 and TRBJ1-2, the full variable domain reads DAGVTQSPTHLIKTRGQQVTLRCSPKSGHDTVSWYQQALGQGPQFIFQYYEEEERQRGNFPDRFSGHQFPNYSSELNVNALLLGDSALYLCASSRRQGIYGYTFGSGTRLTVV.